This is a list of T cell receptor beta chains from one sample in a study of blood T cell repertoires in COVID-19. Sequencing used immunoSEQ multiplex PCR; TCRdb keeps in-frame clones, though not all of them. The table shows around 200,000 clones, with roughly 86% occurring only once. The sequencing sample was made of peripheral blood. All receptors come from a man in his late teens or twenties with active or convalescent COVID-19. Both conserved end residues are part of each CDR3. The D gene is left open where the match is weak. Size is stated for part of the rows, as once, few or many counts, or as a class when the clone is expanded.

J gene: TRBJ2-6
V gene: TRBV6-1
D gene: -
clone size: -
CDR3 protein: CASSEILSGANVLTF
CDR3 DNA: TGTGCCAGCAGTGAAATTCTCTCTGGGGCCAACGTCCTGACTTTC

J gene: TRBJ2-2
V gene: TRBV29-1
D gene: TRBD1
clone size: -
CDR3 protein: CSAREQGKSGELFF
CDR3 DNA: TGCAGCGCCCGGGAACAGGGGAAGAGCGGGGAGCTGTTTTTT

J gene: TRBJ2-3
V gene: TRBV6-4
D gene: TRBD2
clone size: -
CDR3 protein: CASSASGSTDTQYF
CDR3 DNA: TGTGCCAGCAGTGCTAGCGGGAGCACAGATACGCAGTATTTT

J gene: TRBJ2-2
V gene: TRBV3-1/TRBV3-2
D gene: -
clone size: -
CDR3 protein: CASSQDNRGGELFF
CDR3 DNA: TGTGCCAGCAGCCAAGATAACCGGGGCGGGGAGCTGTTTTTT

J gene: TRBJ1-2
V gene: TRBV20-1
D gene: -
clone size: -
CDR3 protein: CSASLAREVGYGYTF
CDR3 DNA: TGCAGTGCTAGTTTAGCGAGGGAGGTTGGGTATGGCTACACCTTC

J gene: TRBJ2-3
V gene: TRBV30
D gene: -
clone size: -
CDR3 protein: CAWSRGQRDTQYF
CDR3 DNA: TGTGCCTGGAGCAGGGGCCAAAGAGATACGCAGTATTTT

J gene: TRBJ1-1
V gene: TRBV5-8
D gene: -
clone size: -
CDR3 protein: CASSLNLNTEAFF
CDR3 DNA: TGTGCCAGCAGCTTGAACCTAAACACTGAAGCTTTCTTT

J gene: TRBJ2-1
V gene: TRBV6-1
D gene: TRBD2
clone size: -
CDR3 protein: CASSDQRGSYNEQFF
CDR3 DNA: TGTGCCAGCAGTGACCAGCGGGGCTCCTACAATGAGCAGTTCTTC

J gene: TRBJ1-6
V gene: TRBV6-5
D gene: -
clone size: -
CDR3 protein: CASSTNRDSPLHF
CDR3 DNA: TGTGCCAGCAGTACCAACAGGGATTCACCCCTCCACTTT

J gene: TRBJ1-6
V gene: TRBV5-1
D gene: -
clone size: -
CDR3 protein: CASSLAYRGLGSPLHF
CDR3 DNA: TGCGCCAGCAGCTTGGCATATCGGGGTTTGGGTTCACCCCTCCACTTT

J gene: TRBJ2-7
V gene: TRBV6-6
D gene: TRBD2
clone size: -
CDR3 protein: CASSYTLAGTLTEQYF
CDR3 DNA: TGTGCCAGCAGTTACACACTAGCGGGAACCCTTACGGAGCAGTACTTC

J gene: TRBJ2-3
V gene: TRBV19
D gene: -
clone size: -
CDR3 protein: CASSIGRGTSDTQYF
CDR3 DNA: TGTGCCAGTAGTATAGGTCGGGGTACTTCGGATACGCAGTATTTT

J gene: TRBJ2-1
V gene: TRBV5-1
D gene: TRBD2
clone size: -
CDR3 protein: CASSLVTSGASYNEQFF
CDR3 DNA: TGCGCCAGCAGCTTGGTGACTAGCGGAGCCTCCTACAATGAGCAGTTCTTC

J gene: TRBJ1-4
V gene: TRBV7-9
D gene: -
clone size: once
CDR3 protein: CASSAGQGSFEKLFF
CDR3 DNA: TGTGCCAGCAGCGCCGGCCAGGGCTCTTTTGAAAAACTGTTTTTT

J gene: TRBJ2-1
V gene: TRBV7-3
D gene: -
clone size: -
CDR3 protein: CASSPQTSLNEQFF
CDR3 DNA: TGTGCCAGCAGCCCGCAGACTAGTCTCAATGAGCAGTTCTTC

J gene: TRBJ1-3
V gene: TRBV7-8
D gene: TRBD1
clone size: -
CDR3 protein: CASSTTGAFGNTIYF
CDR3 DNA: TGTGCCAGCAGCACGACAGGGGCATTTGGAAACACCATATATTTT

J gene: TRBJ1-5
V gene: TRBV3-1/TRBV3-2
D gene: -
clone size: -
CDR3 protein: CASSPPGGLPQHF
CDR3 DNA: TGTGCCAGCAGCCCGCCCGGGGGGCTGCCCCAGCATTTT

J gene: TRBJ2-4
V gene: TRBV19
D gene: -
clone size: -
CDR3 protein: CASSPHPTDGVWVNIQYF
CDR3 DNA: TGTGCCAGTAGTCCCCACCCGACAGATGGGGTGTGGGTAAACATTCAGTACTTC

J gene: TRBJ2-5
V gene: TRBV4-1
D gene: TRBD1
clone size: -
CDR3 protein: CASSQDTRGIQETQYF
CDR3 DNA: TGCGCCAGCAGCCAAGACACCAGGGGGATCCAAGAGACCCAGTACTTC

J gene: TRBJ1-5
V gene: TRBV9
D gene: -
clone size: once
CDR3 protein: CASSVGGASNQPQHF
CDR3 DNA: TGTGCCAGCAGCGTAGGAGGAGCTAGCAATCAGCCCCAGCATTTT

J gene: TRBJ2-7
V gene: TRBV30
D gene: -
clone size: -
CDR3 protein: CAWSVSSSYEQYF
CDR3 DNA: TGTGCCTGGAGTGTAAGTAGCTCCTACGAGCAGTACTTC

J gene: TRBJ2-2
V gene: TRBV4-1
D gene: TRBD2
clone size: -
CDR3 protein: CASSHHRLAGDNTGELFF
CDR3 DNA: TGCGCCAGCAGCCATCACCGACTAGCGGGGGACAACACCGGGGAGCTGTTTTTT

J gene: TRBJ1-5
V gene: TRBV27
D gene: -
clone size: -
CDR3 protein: CASGPTLHQPQHF
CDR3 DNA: TGTGCCAGCGGCCCAACCCTTCATCAGCCCCAGCATTTT

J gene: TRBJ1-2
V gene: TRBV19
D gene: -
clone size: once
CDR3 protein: CASSEGQQSGYTF
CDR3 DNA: TGTGCCAGTAGTGAGGGACAACAAAGTGGCTACACCTTC

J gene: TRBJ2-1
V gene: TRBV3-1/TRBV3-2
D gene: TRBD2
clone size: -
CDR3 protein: CASSQGLAGVNEQFF
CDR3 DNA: TGTGCCAGCAGCCAAGGACTAGCGGGGGTCAATGAGCAGTTCTTC